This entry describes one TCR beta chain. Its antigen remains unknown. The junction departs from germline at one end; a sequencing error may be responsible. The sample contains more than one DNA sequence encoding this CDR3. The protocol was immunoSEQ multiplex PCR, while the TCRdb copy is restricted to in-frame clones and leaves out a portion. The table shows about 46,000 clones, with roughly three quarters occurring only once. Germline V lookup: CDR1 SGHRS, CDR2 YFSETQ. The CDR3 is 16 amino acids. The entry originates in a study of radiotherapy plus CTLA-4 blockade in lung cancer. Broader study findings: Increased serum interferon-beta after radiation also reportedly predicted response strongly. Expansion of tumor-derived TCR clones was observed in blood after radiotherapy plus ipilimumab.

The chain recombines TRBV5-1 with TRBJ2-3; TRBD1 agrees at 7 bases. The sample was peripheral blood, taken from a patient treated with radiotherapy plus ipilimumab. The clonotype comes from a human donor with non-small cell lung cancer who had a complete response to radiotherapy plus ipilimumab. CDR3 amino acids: CASSLGTASSTDTQYF. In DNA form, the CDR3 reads TGTGCCAGCAGCTTGGGGACAGCCTCTAGCACAGATACGCAGTATTTT.